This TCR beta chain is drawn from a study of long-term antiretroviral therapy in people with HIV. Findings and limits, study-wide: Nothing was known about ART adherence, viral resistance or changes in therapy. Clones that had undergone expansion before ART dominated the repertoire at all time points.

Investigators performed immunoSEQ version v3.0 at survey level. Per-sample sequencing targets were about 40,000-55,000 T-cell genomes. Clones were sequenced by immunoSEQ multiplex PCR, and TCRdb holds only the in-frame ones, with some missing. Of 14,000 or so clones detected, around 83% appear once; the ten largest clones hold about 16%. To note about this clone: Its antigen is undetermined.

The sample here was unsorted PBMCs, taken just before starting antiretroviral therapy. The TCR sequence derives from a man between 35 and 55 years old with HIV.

CDR3 coding DNA: TGTGCCAGTAGTATAAAGGGGGTGGGTGGCTACACCTTC. This sequence encodes CASSIKGVGGYTF. The chain has TRBV19 and TRBJ1-2; a possible D gene is TRBD1 (6 bases). V was cut by 2 bases and J by 7 bases, with 11 bases left in between. This CDR3 is 13 amino acids long. Germline V CDR1 and CDR2: LNHDA, SQIVND (reference sequence).